This TCR beta chain was sequenced in a study of blood T cell repertoires in COVID-19 (dated by TCRdb to about 2020). Regarding the complete study: The collaborator samples originated in the United States, Italy and Spain and spanned the acute and convalescent phases of COVID-19. The material from the prospective study consisted of cDNA or gDNA derived from T cells, B-cell-depleted T cells, or PBMCs. Deeply sampled blood TCRbeta repertoires from subjects exposed to, actively infected with, or recovered from COVID-19 were included in the dataset. The repertoires were made available in a free public database intended to serve as a resource for research on the immune response to SARS-CoV-2. Samples were obtained from the ongoing ImmuneRACE study (first 160 participants) and from about 1,300 subjects provided by 6 global collaborators. Sample metadata almost always included a de-identified subject ID, COVID-19 status, age in years and sex. HLA class I and class II types, where available, came from metadata supplied by the sample provider rather than from assay-based typing.

On the study overall, not on this receptor specifically: The amount of clinical and demographic metadata varied by source and participant and was provided uncurated.

In Seattle, one collaborating source enrolled patients while the infection was active and tracked those patients longitudinally over the course of disease. The collaborating institutions used their own protocols to collect whole blood in K2EDTA tubes. Collaborator samples were shipped for TCRbeta analysis as frozen whole blood, isolated PBMCs, or DNA extracted from either sample type. TCRbeta CDR3 regions were amplified from genomic DNA using the immunoSEQ Assay, a bias-controlled multiplex PCR. The authors' analysis ran thus. The number of nucleated cells in each sample was estimated from the amplification of reference gene primers within the assay. To quantify the absolute abundance of each unique TCRbeta CDR3 rearrangement, sequence reads were collapsed and filtered. For each sample, productive Simpson clonality was calculated as the square root of Simpson's diversity index across productive rearrangements. TCRdb took this table from immuneACCESS and kept in-frame rearrangements with V and J called. Such tables lack part of the clones; where checked against another copy, unresolved V genes explain under half of the gap, and the rest is unexplained. V, J and clone size are taken as reported in that table, and D and trimming were inferred from the DNA itself. This sample comprises approximately 290,000 clones, 70% to 90% of them detected only once. Clones ranked in the top ten supply approximately 0.94% of the sample.

Concerning this clone itself: Its antigen remains undetermined. No much larger clonotype is one base removed from it; base qualities were not supplied.

The specimen was peripheral blood. This clonotype originated in a human donor with COVID-19, enrolled during active disease. The donor label of this sample is uncertain.

The CDR3 is CASSFYRGQLTYEQYF. The bases read TGTGCCAGCAGTTTCTATCGCGGACAGCTAACCTACGAGCAGTACTTC. The rearrangement joined TRBV28 to TRBJ2-7, and perhaps TRBD1 as D gene, on 6 matching bases. Taken from cysteine to phenylalanine, the CDR3 has 16 residues. CDR3 DNA is the only sequence kept; it has 48 bases, read in frame from the first base. According to the germline V gene, CDR1 reads MDHEN and CDR2 reads SYDVKM. V sheds 3 bases and J sheds 2 bases, leaving 17 bases between their ends.